The rows below give T cell receptor beta chains drawn from one sample of a study of T cell responses to AZD1222 COVID-19 vaccine. Libraries were prepared by immunoSEQ multiplex PCR; TCRdb keeps only in-frame clonotypes and omits some of them. The sample shows fewer than 90,000 clones, approximately 90% of them seen only once. The material sequenced was peripheral blood, taken 28 days after the second AZD1222 dose. These receptors came from an adult who received the AZD1222 COVID-19 vaccine. Each CDR3 is given with its conserved first and last residue. D genes are given only for firm matches.

CDR3: CASSPPRAGGNTGELFF
DNA: TGTGCCAGCTCACCACCGCGAGCAGGGGGGAACACCGGGGAGCTGTTTTTT
V: TRBV18
D: TRBD1
J: TRBJ2-2

CDR3: CASSNWVGSFYEQYF
DNA: TGTGCCAGCTCCAACTGGGTCGGGTCGTTCTACGAGCAGTACTTC
V: TRBV18
D: NA
J: TRBJ2-7

CDR3: CASSDPGTEQFF
DNA: TGTGCCAGCAGTGACCCCGGCACTGAGCAGTTCTTC
V: TRBV6-1
D: NA
J: TRBJ2-1

CDR3: CASSLQGMGGTEAFF
DNA: TGTGCCAGCAGTCTACAGGGCATGGGTGGCACTGAAGCTTTCTTT
V: TRBV7-6
D: NA
J: TRBJ1-1

CDR3: CASSETVYNEQFF
DNA: TGTGCCAGCAGTGAGACAGTGTACAATGAGCAGTTCTTC
V: TRBV2
D: NA
J: TRBJ2-1

CDR3: CASSPRDREVTQYF
DNA: TGTGCCAGCAGCCCCCGGGACAGGGAGGTGACCCAGTACTTC
V: TRBV7-6
D: TRBD1
J: TRBJ2-5

CDR3: CASSSYRDPGTEAFF
DNA: TGCGCCAGCAGCTCTTACCGGGATCCCGGCACTGAAGCTTTCTTT
V: TRBV5-1
D: NA
J: TRBJ1-1

CDR3: CASSVGTGNQETQYF
DNA: TGTGCCAGCAGCGTAGGGACAGGGAACCAAGAGACCCAGTACTTC
V: TRBV13
D: TRBD1
J: TRBJ2-5

CDR3: CASSPTLGANYGYTF
DNA: TGTGCCAGCAGCCCAACTTTGGGAGCTAACTATGGCTACACCTTC
V: TRBV7-9
D: NA
J: TRBJ1-2

CDR3: CASSPMGRAPNEQYF
DNA: TGTGCCAGCAGCCCAATGGGGCGGGCCCCCAACGAGCAGTACTTC
V: TRBV11-2
D: NA
J: TRBJ2-7

CDR3: CAWSQFRVNYGYTF
DNA: TGTGCCTGGAGCCAATTCAGGGTTAACTATGGCTACACCTTC
V: TRBV30
D: NA
J: TRBJ1-2